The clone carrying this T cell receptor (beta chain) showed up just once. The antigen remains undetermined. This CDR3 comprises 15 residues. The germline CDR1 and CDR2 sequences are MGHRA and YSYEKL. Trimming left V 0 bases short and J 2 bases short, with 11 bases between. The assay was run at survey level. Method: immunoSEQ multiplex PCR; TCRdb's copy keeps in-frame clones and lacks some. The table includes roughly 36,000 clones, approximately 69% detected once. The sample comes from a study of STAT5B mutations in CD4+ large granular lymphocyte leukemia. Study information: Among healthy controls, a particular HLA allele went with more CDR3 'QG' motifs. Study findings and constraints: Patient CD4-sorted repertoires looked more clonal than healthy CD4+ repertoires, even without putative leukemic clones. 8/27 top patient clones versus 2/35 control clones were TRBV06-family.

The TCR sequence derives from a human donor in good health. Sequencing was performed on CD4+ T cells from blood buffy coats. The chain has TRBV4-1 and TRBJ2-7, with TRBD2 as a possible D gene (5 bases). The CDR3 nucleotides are TGCGCCAGCAGCCAAGATCCCACTAGTACCTACGAGCAGTACTTC. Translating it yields CASSQDPTSTYEQYF.